Shown below are 23 T cell receptor beta chains from a single sample sequenced in a study of blood T cell repertoires in COVID-19 (dated by TCRdb to 2018 to 2021). Library construction relied on the immunoSEQ multiplex PCR assay. TCRdb provides this immuneACCESS table in a form limited to in-frame rearrangements. Some clones are lacking; in checked studies, under half of them reflect an unresolved V gene, and why the rest are absent is not known. The sample table holds roughly 29,000 clones, of which 70% to 90% were seen once. The ten top clones hold about 9.4% of the sample. The specimen sequenced was peripheral blood. The receptor set was obtained from a human donor in a cohort sampled during active COVID-19.

The rearrangement links TRBV18 to TRBJ2-3; possible D gene TRBD1, 6 bases. Trimming removed 2 bases from V and 4 bases from J, with 7 bases in between. The germline CDR1 and CDR2 sequences are KGHSH and LQKENI. This CDR3 has 13 amino acids. The CDR3: CASSPGGADTQYF. Written as DNA, the CDR3 is TGTGCCAGCTCACCAGGGGGCGCAGATACGCAGTATTTT. The complete variable domain, with remaining parts taken from reference TRBV18 and TRBJ2-3, reads NAGVMQNPRHLVRRRGQEARLRCSPMKGHSHVYWYRQLPEEGLKFMVYLQKENIIDESGMPKERFSAEFPKEGPSILRIQQVVRGDSAAYFCASSPGGADTQYFGPGTRLTVL.

The chain is built from TRBV5-5 and TRBJ1-1; 11 nucleotides line up with TRBD1. Germline V gene lookup returns CDR1 SGHKS and CDR2 YYEKEE (reference sequence). The ends lost 4 bases at V and 0 bases at J; junction bases unmatched: 5. This CDR3 is 16 amino acids long. CDR3 protein: CASSLGQGVMNTEAFF. CDR3 coding DNA: TGTGCCAGCAGCCTGGGACAGGGGGTAATGAACACTGAAGCTTTCTTT.

The V and J genes are TRBV3-1 (or the pseudogene TRBV3-2) and TRBJ1-1, with a weak D call TRBD1 (5 bases). CDR1 LGHDT and CDR2 YNNKEL come from the germline V gene (reference sequence). Trimming pared 0 bases from V and 0 bases from J, leaving 8 bases between. The CDR3 spans 15 residues. The CDR3 protein is CASSQDGGMNTEAFF. CDR3 DNA: TGTGCCAGCAGCCAAGATGGGGGGATGAACACTGAAGCTTTCTTT.

The chain joins TRBV18 to TRBJ2-3, with D maybe TRBD2 (6 bases). This CDR3 contains 15 residues. The germline V gene has CDR1 KGHSH and CDR2 LQKENI. Trimming pared 2 bases from V and 1 base from J, leaving 10 bases between. Here the CDR3 DNA reads TGTGCCAGCTCACCAGTGGCTAGCGGCACAGATACGCAGTATTTT. This encodes CASSPVASGTDTQYF.

This clone has only one observation. V is TRBV3-1 (or the pseudogene TRBV3-2) and J is TRBJ2-1, with TRBD2 as a possible D gene (5 bases). V gave up 0 bases and J gave up 0 bases, with 6 bases separating them. The CDR3 runs 15 residues. Germline V gene lookup returns CDR1 LGHDT and CDR2 YNNKEL (reference sequence). The CDR3 loop is CASSQDRGSYNEQFF. For the CDR3, the DNA is TGTGCCAGCAGCCAAGATCGGGGCTCCTACAATGAGCAGTTCTTC.

The V and J genes are TRBV7-2 and TRBJ2-1; 8 bases fit TRBD2. Germline values: CDR1 SGHTA, CDR2 FQGNSA. The CDR3 sequence is 15 residues long. Losses at the gene ends were 4 bases for V and 7 bases for J; bases not matched to a gene: 9. The CDR3 loop is CASSWTSTARNEQFF. The CDR3 nucleotides are TGTGCCAGCAGCTGGACTAGCACAGCCCGAAATGAGCAGTTCTTC.

The genes are TRBV10-3 and TRBJ1-5; D is perhaps TRBD1 (5 bases). The CDR3 consists of 14 residues. With 4 bases removed from V and 3 bases from J, the gap between germline ends came to 10 bases. CDR1 and CDR2 from the germline V gene are ENHRY and SYGVKD. The CDR3 bases are TGTGCCATCAGTGGACCAGGGCCCAATCAGCCCCAGCATTTT. This codes for CAISGPGPNQPQHF.

CDR3 amino acids: CASSDTSWEWRNIQYF. CDR3 in DNA: TGCGCCAGCAGTGACACTAGCTGGGAGTGGAGAAACATTCAGTACTTC. The chain employs TRBV10-2 and TRBJ2-4; a possible D gene is TRBD2 (6 bases). Trimming cost V 3 bases and J 6 bases, with 18 bases left between them. CDR3 length: 16 residues. The germline V gene has CDR1 WSHSY and CDR2 SAAADI.

V is TRBV5-5 and J is TRBJ2-7, with 10 positions matching TRBD1. Germline V lookup: CDR1 SGHKS, CDR2 YYEKEE (reference sequence). Trimming took 3 bases from V and 2 from J; bases not matched to a gene: 5. The CDR3 totals 15 residues. The CDR3 bases are TGTGCCAGCAGCTGGGACAGGGGTGTAACCTACGAGCAGTACTTC. This sequence encodes CASSWDRGVTYEQYF.

This rearrangement joins TRBV7-8 to TRBJ1-1; no definite D call. This CDR3 has 15 amino acids. The V gene lost 2 bases and the J gene lost 1 base, with 11 bases spanning the gap. CDR1 and CDR2 from the germline V gene are SGHVS and FQNEAQ. This chain's CDR3 is CASSLKGLGNTEAFF. As DNA, the CDR3 is TGTGCCAGCAGCTTAAAAGGACTGGGGAACACTGAAGCTTTCTTT.

This sequence joins TRBV30 and TRBJ2-1; 9 nucleotides line up with TRBD2. The germline V gene encodes CDR1 GTSNPN and CDR2 SVGIG (reference sequence). The CDR3 consists of 15 residues. The V gene end was trimmed by 4 bases and the J gene end by 7 bases; junction bases not matched to a gene: 11. This CDR3 is CAWNLGRGGSNEQFF. The CDR3 DNA follows: TGTGCCTGGAACCTGGGGCGGGGGGGGAGTAATGAGCAGTTCTTC. Looking up the rest from reference TRBV30 and TRBJ2-1 gives the full variable domain: SQTIHQWPATLVQPVGSPLSLECTVEGTSNPNLYWYRQAAGRGLQLLFYSVGIGQISSEVPQNLSASRPQDRQFILSSKKLLLSDSGFYLCAWNLGRGGSNEQFFGPGTRLTVL.

This chain links TRBV4-2 with TRBJ1-6, with 8 bases identical to TRBD1. The CDR3 covers 15 residues. Trimming took 4 bases from V and 10 from J; bases not matched to a gene: 9. The germline V gene encodes CDR1 LGHNA and CDR2 YNFKEQ. This CDR3 reads CASSLDGQGKSPLHF. CDR3 DNA sequence: TGTGCCAGCAGCCTAGACGGACAGGGCAAATCACCCCTCCACTTT.

This clone has just a few counts. The genes are TRBV5-1 and TRBJ1-2; D perhaps matches TRBD1 (6 bases). This CDR3 has 13 amino acids. The V end was cut by 3 bases, the J end by 4 bases, with 10 bases between. Germline lookup yields CDR1 SGHRS and CDR2 YFSETQ. The CDR3 DNA sequence: TGCGCCAGCAGCTACCTGACAGGCTATGGCTACACCTTC. It codes for CASSYLTGYGYTF.

The CDR3 reads CATTLAGGTDTQYF. The CDR3 region has the DNA TGTGCCACCACGCTAGCGGGAGGGACAGATACGCAGTATTTT. The chain is built from TRBV6-6 and TRBJ2-3; 12 bases fit TRBD2. The CDR3 sequence is 14 residues long. J gave up 3 bases and V 10 bases, and 5 bases lay outside the gene matches. Germline CDR1 and CDR2: MNHNY and SVGAGI (reference sequence).

This clone was picked up one time. The chain combines TRBV6-1 with TRBJ2-1; D possibly corresponds to TRBD2 (6 bases). CDR1 and CDR2 (germline): MNHNS, SASEGT. This CDR3 has 13 amino acids. V lost 3 bases and J lost 8, with 11 bases in between. As DNA, the CDR3 is TGTGCCAGCAGTGAGATGACTAGGGATGAGCAGTTCTTC. Protein sequence: CASSEMTRDEQFF.

The J gene is TRBJ1-2, the V gene TRBV3-1 (or the pseudogene TRBV3-2); TRBD1 agrees at 7 bases. Germline loops: CDR1 LGHDT, CDR2 YNNKEL (reference sequence). The CDR3 covers 15 residues. V lost 3 bases and J lost 2; bases outside the gene matches: 6. The CDR3 loop is CASSQSAGGNYGYTF. The CDR3 bases are TGTGCCAGCAGCCAGTCTGCAGGGGGAAACTATGGCTACACCTTC.

The chain carries TRBV6-1 and TRBJ1-5; D may be TRBD1 (6 bases). Germline CDR1 and CDR2: MNHNS and SASEGT. V was cut by 2 bases and J by 4 bases, with 12 bases left in between. The CDR3 is made up of 15 amino acids. CDR3: CASSEMGQKNQPQHF. Here the CDR3 DNA reads TGTGCCAGCAGTGAAATGGGACAAAAAAATCAGCCCCAGCATTTT.

The genes are TRBV6-1 and TRBJ1-2, with a tentative D call TRBD1 (6 bases). Germline loops: CDR1 MNHNS, CDR2 SASEGT. This CDR3 region has 17 residues. The V gene lost 4 bases and the J gene lost 1 base, with 19 bases spanning the gap. The CDR3 spells CASSVGQGFGYNYGYTF. DNA for the CDR3: TGTGCCAGCAGTGTGGGTCAGGGGTTTGGATATAACTATGGCTACACCTTC.

This sequence joins TRBV30 and TRBJ2-2, with D perhaps matching TRBD2 (6 bases). The CDR3 is 15 amino acids. Germline V gene lookup returns CDR1 GTSNPN and CDR2 SVGIG (reference sequence). With 5 bases removed from V and 5 bases from J, the gap between germline ends came to 18 bases. CDR3 amino acids: CAWLRDGSRTGELFF. The CDR3 DNA reads as TGTGCCTGGCTTCGGGACGGGAGTCGGACCGGGGAGCTGTTTTTT. The entire variable domain, with the rest obtained from reference TRBV30 and TRBJ2-2, is as follows: SQTIHQWPATLVQPVGSPLSLECTVEGTSNPNLYWYRQAAGRGLQLLFYSVGIGQISSEVPQNLSASRPQDRQFILSSKKLLLSDSGFYLCAWLRDGSRTGELFFGEGSRLTVL.

This sequence joins TRBV30 and TRBJ1-2; TRBD1 might be the D (6 bases). The CDR3 covers 14 residues. Trimming left V 0 bases short and J 6 bases short, with 14 bases between. Germline assignment: CDR1 GTSNPN and CDR2 SVGIG (reference sequence). CDR3 region: CAWSVLFRGHGYTF. Here the CDR3 DNA reads TGTGCCTGGAGTGTACTCTTCAGGGGCCATGGCTACACCTTC.

The CDR3 DNA sequence: TGTGCCAGCAGTTCGGACAGGGGGCCAGGCACAGATACGCAGTATTTT. This sequence encodes CASSSDRGPGTDTQYF. The gene calls are TRBV27 and TRBJ2-3; TRBD1 matches at 11 bases. From germline, CDR1 is MNHEY and CDR2 SMNVEV (reference sequence). J was trimmed by 1 base and V by 4 bases; bases with no gene match: 4. This CDR3 is 16 amino acids long.

The chain has TRBV5-1 and TRBJ1-2; 12 bases fit TRBD1. V lost 0 bases and J lost 0; bases outside the gene matches: 3. This CDR3 comprises 17 residues. Germline V gives CDR1 SGHRS, CDR2 YFSETQ. For the CDR3, the DNA is TGCGCCAGCAGCTTGGAGGGACAGGGGGCTACTAACTATGGCTACACCTTC. Its protein is CASSLEGQGATNYGYTF.

The chain is built from TRBV19 and TRBJ2-7; 8 bases fit TRBD1. Trimming at V came to 5 bases and at J to 0 bases, leaving 3 bases not matched to a gene. The CDR3 runs 14 residues. Looked up from germline, CDR1 is LNHDA and CDR2 is SQIVND (reference sequence). This chain's CDR3 is CASSPGQASYEQYF. The CDR3, as DNA: TGTGCCAGTAGTCCGGGACAGGCCTCCTACGAGCAGTACTTC.